The clone carrying this T cell receptor (beta chain) showed up many times. The antigen is unknown. V was pared by 1 base and J by 8 bases, with 8 bases of the junction left unmatched. Germline V CDR1 and CDR2: SGDLS, YYNGEE. The CDR3 totals 14 residues. The source of the sample is a study of T-cell memory formation after mild COVID-19. Study-level findings and limits: Clones contracting across day 15 to 85 had a balanced CD4/CD8 profile; later expanding clones leaned CD4+. Pre-infection memory contained some responding clones, which suggested that cross-reactive memory had joined. Among clones peaking at day 37 in the second wave, SARS-CoV-2 specificity remained unconfirmed.

Constant-segment primers were used for 5'RACE, and the resulting TCR alpha and TCR beta cDNA libraries carried sample barcodes and UMIs. TCRdb used MiXCR to reprocess the 5' RACE reads, holding one entry per CDR3 protein. The table has roughly 340,000 distinct CDR3 sequences, 20% to 25% seen once. The chain has TRBV9 and TRBJ2-5; 7 nucleotides align to TRBD1. The sample taken for sequencing was PBMCs or a T cell subset sorted from them (not recorded which). The sequence derives from a man younger than 35 who had mild COVID-19 (a few samples of this study predate the infection). Cell type and time point are not known. The CDR3 sequence: CASSVWQGDETQYF. The CDR3, as DNA: TGTGCCAGCAGCGTATGGCAGGGGGATGAAACCCAGTACTTC.